Listed here are 16 T cell receptor beta chains from one sample, sequenced in a study of identical twins. Each CDR3 protein is one row after TCRdb ran MiXCR on the 5' RACE reads. The sample has around 960,000 distinct CDR3 sequences; about 12% are singletons. This sample also belongs to another study, concerning yellow fever vaccine responses in identical twins.

The sequenced sample was PBMCs. Source of these receptors: a woman between 18 and 29 years old in good health.

V is TRBV29-1 and J is TRBJ2-3; D possibly corresponds to TRBD1 (8 bases). The CDR3 totals 15 residues. V lost 8 bases, J lost 4 bases, and 22 bases lay in between. From germline, CDR1 is SQVTM and CDR2 ANQGSEA. CDR3 residues: CSTGQGGGPADTQYF. The CDR3 coding sequence is TGCAGCACAGGACAGGGAGGGGGCCCAGCAGATACGCAGTATTTT.

This clonotype was seen more than once but under ten times. This sequence joins TRBV7-8 and TRBJ2-5; D not certain. CDR1 and CDR2 from the germline V gene are SGHVS and FQNEAQ. V lost 1 base to trimming and J lost 4 bases, with 16 bases between them. The CDR3 is 16 residues long. The CDR3: CASSLVVAPTGETQYF. The CDR3 region has the DNA TGTGCCAGCAGCTTAGTAGTGGCCCCGACCGGAGAGACCCAGTACTTC. The variable domain in full, completed from reference TRBV7-8 and TRBJ2-5, reads GAGVSQSPRYKVAKRGQDVALRCDPISGHVSLFWYQQALGQGPEFLTYFQNEAQLDKSGLPSDRFFAERPEGSVSTLKIQRTQQEDSAVYLCASSLVVAPTGETQYFGPGTRLLVL.

This clonotype was observed a handful of times. The chain combines TRBV20-1 with TRBJ2-5, with 9 positions matching TRBD1. The CDR3 is 13 amino acids. The germline V gene has CDR1 DFQATT and CDR2 SNEGSKA (reference sequence). The V and J ends lost 6 bases and 5 bases, in that order; junction bases with no gene match: 7. In DNA, the CDR3 is TGCAGTGCCCAAACAGGGGGCAGGGAGACCCAGTACTTC. Translated, it gives CSAQTGGRETQYF.

There are a few counts of this clonotype. The chain uses TRBV5-1 and TRBJ2-3, with TRBD2 matching 12 bases. The CDR3 length is 16 residues. Trimming took 4 bases from V and 2 from J; bases not matched to a gene: 5. The germline V gene has CDR1 SGHRS and CDR2 YFSETQ. The DNA of the CDR3 is TGCGCCAGCAGCCGACTAGCGGGGGCCGACACAGATACGCAGTATTTT. Protein sequence: CASSRLAGADTDTQYF.

This clonotype turned up a few times. The chain couples TRBV11-2 to TRBJ2-3, with 8 bases lining up with TRBD1. The CDR3 runs to 16 residues. V gave up 2 bases and J gave up 0 bases; unmatched junction bases: 4. Germline CDR1 reads SGHAT; CDR2 reads FQNNGV. The CDR3 loop reads CASSLRDRPSTDTQYF. CDR3 DNA sequence: TGTGCCAGCAGCTTAAGGGACAGGCCTAGCACAGATACGCAGTATTTT. Drawing the rest from reference TRBV11-2 and TRBJ2-3, the complete variable domain is EAGVAQSPRYKIIEKRQSVAFWCNPISGHATLYWYQQILGQGPKLLIQFQNNGVVDDSQLPKDRFSAERLKGVDSTLKIQPAKLEDSAVYLCASSLRDRPSTDTQYFGPGTRLTVL.

This clonotype was seen ten or more times. The rearrangement uses TRBV15 and TRBJ2-2; 9 bases align to TRBD1. The J segment lost 5 bases and the V segment lost 0 bases, leaving 7 bases of the junction unmatched. Germline V CDR1 and CDR2: LNHNV, YYDKDF (reference sequence). The CDR3 has 17 residues. DNA of the CDR3: TGTGCCACCAGCAGAGATCCCGGGACAGGGTTGACCGGGGAGCTGTTTTTT. Its protein product is CATSRDPGTGLTGELFF.

The rearrangement uses TRBV12-3 or TRBV12-4 and TRBJ2-1; D perhaps matches TRBD1 (6 bases). CDR3 size: 14 residues. The ends were cut back, 6 bases at V and 3 bases at J, with 12 bases in the middle. The CDR3 loop is CASRPTGHYNEQFF. The CDR3 bases are TGTGCCAGCAGGCCGACAGGACACTACAATGAGCAGTTCTTC.

This chain uses TRBV5-1 with TRBJ2-5; D possibly uses TRBD1 or TRBD2 (5 bases each). Trimming removed 0 bases from V and 4 bases from J, with 16 bases in between. This CDR3 has 16 residues. Germline lookup yields CDR1 SGHRS and CDR2 YFSETQ. CDR3 in amino acids: CASSLAVKGRGETQYF. The CDR3, as DNA: TGCGCCAGCAGCTTGGCAGTGAAGGGGAGAGGAGAGACCCAGTACTTC. Filled out from reference TRBV5-1 and TRBJ2-5, the complete variable domain reads KAGVTQTPRYLIKTRGQQVTLSCSPISGHRSVSWYQQTPGQGLQFLFEYFSETQRNKGNFPGRFSGRQFSNSRSEMNVSTLELGDSALYLCASSLAVKGRGETQYFGPGTRLLVL.

This clonotype was seen only a few times. The chain has TRBV12-3 or TRBV12-4 and TRBJ1-1; D ambiguous. V lost 4 bases and J 5 bases, leaving 11 bases between the germline ends. The CDR3 covers 13 residues. The CDR3 spells CASSSGLVTEAFF. The CDR3 DNA reads as TGTGCCAGCAGTTCGGGGTTGGTGACTGAAGCTTTCTTT.

This clonotype was seen more than once but under ten times. This CDR3 reads CASSPNTERGYNSPLHF. CDR3 sequence (DNA): TGTGCCAGCAGTCCTAATACAGAGCGGGGGTATAATTCACCCCTCCACTTT. The chain links TRBV6-1 to TRBJ1-6, with D perhaps TRBD1 (5 bases). Germline lookup yields CDR1 MNHNS and CDR2 SASEGT. The CDR3 contains 17 residues. Trimming cost V 5 bases and J 4 bases, with 18 bases left between them.

The chain has TRBV20-1 and TRBJ2-7; D possibly corresponds to TRBD1 (6 bases). V was clipped by 0 bases and J by 0 bases, with 9 bases between them. This CDR3 contains 14 residues. Germline assignment: CDR1 DFQATT and CDR2 SNEGSKA (reference sequence). For the CDR3, the DNA is TGCAGTGCTAGAGATGGGACAAACTCCTACGAGCAGTACGTC. This codes for CSARDGTNSYEQYV.

This clonotype was picked up a small number of times. This rearrangement joins TRBV27 to TRBJ2-2; TRBD1 is a possible D gene (6 bases). Trimming took 8 bases from V and 5 from J, leaving 15 bases between them. Germline CDR1 and CDR2: MNHEY and SMNVEV (reference sequence). This CDR3 spans 14 amino acids. Written as DNA, the CDR3 is TGTGCCAGCTCTAACAGGGTCTGGACCGGGGAGCTGTTTTTT. Translating it yields CASSNRVWTGELFF.

In this sample, this clonotype turned up many times. The chain uses TRBV29-1 and TRBJ2-7; 10 positions match TRBD2. The CDR3 is made up of 16 amino acids. The trim removed 4 bases at V and 3 bases at J, leaving 12 bases unmatched. Germline loops: CDR1 SQVTM, CDR2 ANQGSEA. The CDR3 loop is CSVGMRASGRVYEQYF. Written as DNA, the CDR3 is TGCAGCGTTGGAATGAGGGCTAGCGGGAGAGTCTACGAGCAGTACTTC.

This clonotype was seen repeatedly, ten times or more. The chain has TRBV5-6 and TRBJ1-2, with a tentative D call TRBD1 (5 bases). CDR1 is SGHDT and CDR2 is YYEEEE in the germline V gene. The CDR3 covers 14 residues. V lost 4 bases and J 4 bases, leaving 14 bases between the germline ends. The CDR3 DNA is TGTGCCAGCAGCCAGGGACTGGGGAGCTATGGCTACACCTTC. Its translation: CASSQGLGSYGYTF.

This clonotype was detected only a few times. The chain recombines TRBV4-1 with TRBJ2-7; D gene ambiguous. Trimming stripped 0 bases from V and 3 bases from J, with 15 bases between. There are 16 residues in the CDR3. Looked up from germline, CDR1 is MGHRA and CDR2 is YSYEKL. CDR3 nucleotide sequence: TGCGCCAGCAGCCAAGATGATTATTCCACCTTCTACGAGCAGTACGTC. It codes for CASSQDDYSTFYEQYV.

The sample holds a few counts of this clonotype. The chain combines TRBV28 with TRBJ1-2; D ambiguous. CDR1 is MDHEN, CDR2 SYDVKM, per germline. The germline V and J ends were trimmed by 4 bases and 5 bases, with 14 bases remaining between them. The CDR3 contains 14 residues. In DNA, the CDR3 is TGTGCCAGCAGTTCCTCCACCGGGGTATATGGCTACACCTTC. Translation: CASSSSTGVYGYTF.